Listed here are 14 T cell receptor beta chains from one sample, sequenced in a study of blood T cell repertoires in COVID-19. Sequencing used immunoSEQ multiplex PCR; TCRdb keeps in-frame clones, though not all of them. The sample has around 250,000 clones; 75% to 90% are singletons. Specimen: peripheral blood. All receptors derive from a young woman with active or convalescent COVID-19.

Here the CDR3 reads CASSLDRGGDTQYF. CDR3 nucleotides: TGTGCCAGCAGCCTCGACAGGGGTGGAGATACGCAGTATTTT. The chain employs TRBV28 and TRBJ2-3; 8 bases match TRBD1. V trimming: 6 bases; J trimming: 5 bases; junction bases outside the gene matches: 7. This CDR3 comprises 14 residues. Per germline, CDR1 MDHEN and CDR2 SYDVKM.

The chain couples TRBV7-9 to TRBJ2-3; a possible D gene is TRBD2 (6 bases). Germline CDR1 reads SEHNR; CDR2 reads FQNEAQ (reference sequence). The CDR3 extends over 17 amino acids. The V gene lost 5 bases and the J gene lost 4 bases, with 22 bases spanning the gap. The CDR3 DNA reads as TGTGCCAGCAGCAATGCAAGACGGGACTCTTCCGCAGATACGCAGTATTTT. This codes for CASSNARRDSSADTQYF. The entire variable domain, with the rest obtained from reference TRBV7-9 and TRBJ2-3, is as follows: DTGVSQNPRHKITKRGQNVTFRCDPISEHNRLYWYRQTLGQGPEFLTYFQNEAQLEKSRLLSDRFSAERPKGSFSTLEIQRTEQGDSAMYLCASSNARRDSSADTQYFGPGTRLTVL.

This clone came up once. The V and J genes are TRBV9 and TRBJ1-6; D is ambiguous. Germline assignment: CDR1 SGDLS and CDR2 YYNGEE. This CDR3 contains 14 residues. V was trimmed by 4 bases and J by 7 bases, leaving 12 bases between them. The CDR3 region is CASSPGENNSPLHF. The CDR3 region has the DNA TGTGCCAGCAGCCCCGGGGAGAACAATTCACCCCTCCACTTT.

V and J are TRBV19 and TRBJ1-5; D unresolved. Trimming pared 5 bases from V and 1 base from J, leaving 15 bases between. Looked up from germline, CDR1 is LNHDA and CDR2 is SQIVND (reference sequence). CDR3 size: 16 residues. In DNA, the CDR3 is TGTGCCAGTAGTCCGACGGCCCCGGGAAGCAATCAGCCCCAGCATTTT. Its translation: CASSPTAPGSNQPQHF.

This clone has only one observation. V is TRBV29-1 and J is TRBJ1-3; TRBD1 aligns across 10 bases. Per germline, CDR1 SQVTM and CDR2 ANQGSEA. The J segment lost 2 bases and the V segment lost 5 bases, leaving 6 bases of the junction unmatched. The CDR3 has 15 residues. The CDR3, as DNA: TGCAGCGTTAGGACAGGGGGACTCCCTGGAAACACCATATATTTT. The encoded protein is CSVRTGGLPGNTIYF.

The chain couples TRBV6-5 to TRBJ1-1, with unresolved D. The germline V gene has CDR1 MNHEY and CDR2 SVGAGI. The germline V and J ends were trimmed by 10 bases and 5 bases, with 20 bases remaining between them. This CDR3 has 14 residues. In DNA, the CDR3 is TGTGCCACCCAATCACCGGGAGGAGGAACTGAAGCTTTCTTT. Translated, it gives CATQSPGGGTEAFF.

DNA for the CDR3: TGTGCCAGCAGCTTGGCCAAACAGGGCAGGGAGACCCAGTACTTC. Its translation is CASSLAKQGRETQYF. This sequence joins TRBV5-5 and TRBJ2-5; tentative D call: TRBD1 (6 bases). Per germline, CDR1 SGHKS and CDR2 YYEKEE (reference sequence). The CDR3 totals 15 residues. V was cut by 0 bases and J by 5 bases, with 14 bases left in between.

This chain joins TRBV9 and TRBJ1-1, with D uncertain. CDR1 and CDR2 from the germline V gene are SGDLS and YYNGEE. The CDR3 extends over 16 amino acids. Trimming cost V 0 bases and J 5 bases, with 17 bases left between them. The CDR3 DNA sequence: TGTGCCAGCAGCGTAGATTTGCGCGGCCCTTGGACTGAAGCTTTCTTT. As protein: CASSVDLRGPWTEAFF.

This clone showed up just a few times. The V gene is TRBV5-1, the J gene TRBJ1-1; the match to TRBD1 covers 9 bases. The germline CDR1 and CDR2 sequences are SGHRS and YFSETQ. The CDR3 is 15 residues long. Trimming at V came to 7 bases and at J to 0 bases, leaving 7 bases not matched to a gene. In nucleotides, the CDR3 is TGCGCCAGCGGGAGGGGACAGGGAATGAACACTGAAGCTTTCTTT. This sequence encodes CASGRGQGMNTEAFF.

The CDR3 loop is CAWSVRALMNTEAFF. In DNA, the CDR3 is TGTGCCTGGAGTGTTAGAGCCCTTATGAACACTGAAGCTTTCTTT. The genes are TRBV30 and TRBJ1-1; D not resolved. Germline loops: CDR1 GTSNPN, CDR2 SVGIG (reference sequence). The V and J ends lost 0 bases and 0 bases respectively, with 11 bases between them. The CDR3 covers 15 residues.

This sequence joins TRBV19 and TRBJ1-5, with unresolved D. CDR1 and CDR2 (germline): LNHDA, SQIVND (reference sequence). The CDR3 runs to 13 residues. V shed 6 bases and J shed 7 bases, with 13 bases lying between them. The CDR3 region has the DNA TGTGCCAGTAGCTCGGGGAAGGGCCAGCCCCAGCATTTT. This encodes CASSSGKGQPQHF.

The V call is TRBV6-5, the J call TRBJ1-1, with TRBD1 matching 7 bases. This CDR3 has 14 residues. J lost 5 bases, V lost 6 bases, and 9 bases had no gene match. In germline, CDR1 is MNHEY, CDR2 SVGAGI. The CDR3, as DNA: TGTGCCAGCAGCCTCATTCACAGGGGAACTGAAGCTTTCTTT. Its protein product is CASSLIHRGTEAFF.

The DNA for the CDR3 is TGTGCCATCAGTGGGGGACAGGCAACTAATGAAAAACTGTTTTTT. Residues: CAISGGQATNEKLFF. V usage is TRBV10-3 and J usage is TRBJ1-4; 8 nucleotides agree with TRBD1. The CDR3 loop spans 15 amino acids. Germline V lookup: CDR1 ENHRY, CDR2 SYGVKD. The trim removed 4 bases at V and 0 bases at J, leaving 1 base unmatched.

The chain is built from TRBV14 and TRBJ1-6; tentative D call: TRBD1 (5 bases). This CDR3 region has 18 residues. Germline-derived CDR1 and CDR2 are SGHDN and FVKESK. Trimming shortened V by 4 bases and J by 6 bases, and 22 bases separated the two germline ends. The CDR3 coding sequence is TGTGCCAGCAGCCCCCACCGGGTCCTTGCAGGGATTAATTCACCCCTCCACTTT. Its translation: CASSPHRVLAGINSPLHF.